This T cell receptor beta chain was captured in a study of pediatric ulcerative colitis. Study-level findings and limits: A couple of rectal CDR3 clonotypes occurred in all ulcerative colitis patients. A couple of patients had blood samples with substantially reduced template counts.

Measured with immunoSEQ multiplex PCR; TCRdb has only the in-frame clones, and not every one. Of fewer than 12,000 clones listed, roughly four fifths are singletons. The rectum was sampled with one to two pinch biopsies at colonoscopy. This CDR3 spans 14 amino acids. Germline V gene sequence: CDR1 SSHAT, CDR2 FNYEAQ (reference sequence). In regard to this clone: Its antigen remains unidentified.

The chain has TRBV7-7 and TRBJ2-1; D is perhaps TRBD2 (5 bases). This sequence was found in a girl aged 10 to 17 who was a control in a study of pediatric ulcerative colitis. Sequencing input: gut tissue. The CDR3 DNA reads as TGTGCTAGCGCCTTCCATCGGCTTTCCAATGAGCAGTTCTTC. Protein: CASAFHRLSNEQFF.